Below, 26 T cell receptor beta chains from the same sample are listed, as sequenced in a study of T cell responses to AZD1222 COVID-19 vaccine. Assay: immunoSEQ multiplex PCR; the TCRdb copy retains only in-frame clones and omits some. This sample has about 130,000 clones, with around 90% found just once. Specimen: peripheral blood, collected on day 0 of AZD1222 vaccination. Receptors originate from an adult in good health.

The V and J genes are TRBV18 and TRBJ1-4, with a weak D call TRBD1 (5 bases). In germline, CDR1 is KGHSH, CDR2 LQKENI. CDR3 length equals 15 residues. Trimming pared 1 base from V and 4 bases from J, leaving 10 bases between. Here the CDR3 reads CASSPRAGDNEKLFF. The CDR3 region has the DNA TGTGCCAGCTCACCACGTGCGGGGGATAATGAAAAACTGTTTTTT.

The V call is TRBV30, the J call TRBJ2-7; TRBD2 matches at 8 bases. From germline, CDR1 is GTSNPN and CDR2 SVGIG (reference sequence). V lost 4 bases and J lost 2; bases outside the gene matches: 7. This CDR3 has 14 residues. For the CDR3, the DNA is TGTGCCTGGACCTTGGGTAGCGGGACCTACGAGCAGTACTTC. Translating gives CAWTLGSGTYEQYF.

The CDR3 reads CSARDFREQYF. The CDR3 nucleotides read TGCAGTGCTAGAGATTTCAGAGAGCAGTACTTC. The V call is TRBV20-1, the J call TRBJ2-7; D is unresolved. CDR3 length: 11 amino acids. Trimming took off 0 bases at V and 7 bases at J, with 7 bases between the two ends. Germline CDR1 DFQATT, CDR2 SNEGSKA (reference sequence).

The V call is TRBV4-1, the J call TRBJ1-1; tentatively, D is TRBD1 (6 bases). Germline lookup yields CDR1 MGHRA and CDR2 YSYEKL. This CDR3 is 15 amino acids long. Trimming took 5 bases from V and 0 from J, leaving 13 bases between them. The CDR3, as DNA: TGCGCCAGCAGCTTGGGCGGGGACATGAACACTGAAGCTTTCTTT. Amino acids: CASSLGGDMNTEAFF.

The chain combines TRBV7-9 with TRBJ2-3; possible D gene TRBD2, 6 bases. Germline assignment: CDR1 SEHNR and CDR2 FQNEAQ (reference sequence). The CDR3 runs to 17 residues. The V gene lost 5 bases and the J gene lost 6 bases, with 24 bases spanning the gap. This CDR3 reads CASSAYTEGWDRDTQYF. For the CDR3, the DNA is TGTGCCAGCAGCGCTTATACGGAGGGGTGGGATCGGGATACGCAGTATTTT.

The rearrangement joins TRBV5-6 to TRBJ1-1; no clear D gene. This CDR3 contains 16 residues. CDR1 is SGHDT and CDR2 is YYEEEE in the germline V gene. V was trimmed by 1 base and J by 0 bases, leaving 13 bases between them. CDR3 region: CASSLTHRAMNTEAFF. The CDR3 coding sequence is TGTGCCAGCAGCTTGACCCACAGAGCTATGAACACTGAAGCTTTCTTT.

This chain joins TRBV4-3 and TRBJ2-2, with D perhaps matching TRBD1 or TRBD2 (5 bases each). The CDR3 is 16 residues long. V lost 0 bases, J lost 1 base, and 9 bases lay in between. Germline loops: CDR1 LGHNA, CDR2 YSLEER. The CDR3 nucleotides are TGCGCCAGCAGCCAAGAACCGGGGCGGAACACCGGGGAGCTGTTTTTT. This sequence encodes CASSQEPGRNTGELFF.

The chain carries TRBV2 and TRBJ2-7; 10 bases match TRBD1. Trimming at V came to 8 bases and at J to 6 bases, leaving 13 bases not matched to a gene. The CDR3 is made up of 15 amino acids. Germline CDR1 reads SNHLY; CDR2 reads FYNNEI. Here the CDR3 DNA reads TGTGCCAGCCCATCCCCGGGACAGGGGCCGCTCGAGCAGTACTTC. Amino acid sequence: CASPSPGQGPLEQYF.

This chain joins TRBV5-6 and TRBJ2-7; tentative D call: TRBD2 (6 bases). The CDR3 runs 11 residues. V shed 2 bases and J shed 7 bases, with 7 bases lying between them. Germline V lookup: CDR1 SGHDT, CDR2 YYEEEE. The CDR3 DNA sequence: TGTGCCAGCAGCTTTCGGGAGGAGCAGTACTTC. Amino acid sequence: CASSFREEQYF.

The chain joins TRBV6-5 to TRBJ1-3; D is ambiguous. The ends were cut back, 6 bases at V and 5 bases at J, with 5 bases in the middle. The germline V gene has CDR1 MNHEY and CDR2 SVGAGI. The CDR3 spans 11 residues. In nucleotides, the CDR3 is TGTGCCAGCAGACGTAGAAACACCATATATTTT. Its protein product is CASRRRNTIYF.

V gene TRBV7-8 combines with J gene TRBJ2-7; D may correspond to TRBD1 or TRBD2 (5 bases each). The V gene's germline CDR1 is SGHVS and CDR2 FQNEAQ. Trimming pared 2 bases from V and 6 bases from J, leaving 14 bases between. The CDR3 has 14 amino acids. The CDR3 sequence: CASSLTGGGSEQYF. The CDR3 nucleotides read TGTGCCAGCAGCTTAACTGGGGGTGGATCCGAGCAGTACTTC.

The chain recombines TRBV3-1 (or the pseudogene TRBV3-2) with TRBJ1-1, with D unclear. CDR3 length: 13 residues. The V gene's germline CDR1 is LGHDT and CDR2 YNNKEL (reference sequence). V dropped 1 base and J dropped 6 bases, with 9 bases sitting between them. The CDR3: CASSQAVWAEAFF. CDR3 sequence (DNA): TGTGCCAGCAGCCAAGCGGTCTGGGCTGAAGCTTTCTTT.

In its sample, this clone was seen a few times. This rearrangement joins TRBV18 to TRBJ1-2, with a tentative D call TRBD1 (5 bases). Germline V CDR1 and CDR2: KGHSH, LQKENI. Trimming took off 2 bases at V and 4 bases at J, with 14 bases between the two ends. The CDR3 is 15 residues long. CDR3 nucleotides: TGTGCCAGCTCACCAGAAAGGGCCAGGGTCTATGGCTACACCTTC. It codes for CASSPERARVYGYTF.

This chain connects TRBV7-2 to TRBJ1-1, with 7 bases fitting TRBD1. Germline values: CDR1 SGHTA, CDR2 FQGNSA. V lost 4 bases and J lost 1; bases outside the gene matches: 3. The CDR3 covers 14 residues. The CDR3 region has the DNA TGTGCCAGCAGCTGGGACAGTTGGAACACTGAAGCTTTCTTT. Translation gives CASSWDSWNTEAFF.

This clone was seen only once. The rearrangement joins TRBV6-4 to TRBJ2-3; 10 bases align to TRBD2. Unmatched junction bases numbered 9, after V lost 8 bases and J lost 4 bases. The germline CDR1 and CDR2 sequences are MRHNA and SNTAGT. This CDR3 region has 15 residues. DNA for the CDR3: TGTGCCAGCCGAAAAGCGGGGGGGTCCGCAGATACGCAGTATTTT. Translating gives CASRKAGGSADTQYF.

This chain joins TRBV6-2 or TRBV6-3 and TRBJ1-2; D might be TRBD1 (6 bases). This CDR3 is built from 14 residues. V lost 7 bases to trimming and J lost 8 bases, with 20 bases between them. CDR1 and CDR2 (germline): MNHEY, SVGEGT. The CDR3 reads CASIPSGRGSGYTF. In DNA, the CDR3 is TGTGCCAGCATCCCCTCGGGCAGGGGTAGCGGCTACACCTTC.

The gene calls are TRBV27 and TRBJ2-4; a weak D match, TRBD2 (6 bases). This CDR3 is 15 amino acids long. The germline V gene encodes CDR1 MNHEY and CDR2 SMNVEV (reference sequence). Trimming cost V 3 bases and J 0 bases, with 9 bases left between them. The CDR3 here is CASSFTGVAKNIQYF. DNA for the CDR3: TGTGCCAGCAGTTTCACGGGAGTAGCCAAAAACATTCAGTACTTC.

The chain couples TRBV30 to TRBJ1-6; no clear D gene. Germline V lookup: CDR1 GTSNPN, CDR2 SVGIG (reference sequence). The CDR3 is made up of 11 amino acids. Between the trimmed V and J ends, which lost 3 bases and 9 bases, there was a span of 6 bases. CDR3 amino acids: CAWRPVSPLHF. DNA of the CDR3: TGTGCCTGGAGGCCGGTTTCACCCCTCCACTTT.

This clone was observed a handful of times. The gene calls are TRBV3-1 (or the pseudogene TRBV3-2) and TRBJ1-4; 8 positions match TRBD1. With V trimmed by 7 bases and J by 5 bases, 12 bases remained unmatched. This CDR3 comprises 16 residues. Per the germline V gene, CDR1 is LGHDT and CDR2 is YNNKEL (reference sequence). CDR3 coding DNA: TGTGCCAGCACCAACCAGGGAGGGACAGGAAATGAAAAACTGTTTTTT. This sequence encodes CASTNQGGTGNEKLFF.

The chain has TRBV7-8 and TRBJ2-1; TRBD2 matches 12 bases. The CDR3 totals 15 residues. Germline CDR1 reads SGHVS; CDR2 reads FQNEAQ. The ends lost 5 bases at V and 9 bases at J; junction bases unmatched: 8. The CDR3 region has the DNA TGTGCCAGCAGCAGGTTACTAGCGGGGGGCACTGAGCAGTTCTTC. Protein sequence: CASSRLLAGGTEQFF.

Note on this clone: Other DNA sequences of this sample code for an identical CDR3. The genes are TRBV19 and TRBJ1-5; 7 bases map to TRBD1. Germline values: CDR1 LNHDA, CDR2 SQIVND (reference sequence). CDR3 length: 13 residues. V was pared by 5 bases and J by 5 bases, with 3 bases of the junction left unmatched. CDR3 amino acids: CASSPDRDQPQHF. Written as DNA, the CDR3 is TGTGCCAGTAGTCCAGACAGGGATCAGCCCCAGCATTTT.

The chain joins TRBV7-2 to TRBJ1-6; no clear D gene. This CDR3 comprises 16 residues. Trimming removed 4 bases from V and 9 bases from J, with 19 bases in between. Germline V gene lookup returns CDR1 SGHTA and CDR2 FQGNSA. The CDR3 sequence is CASSSQRQTLVSPLHF. In nucleotides, the CDR3 is TGTGCCAGCAGCTCACAGAGACAAACGCTGGTTTCACCCCTCCACTTT.

The genes are TRBV5-4 and TRBJ2-2, with TRBD1 matching over 9 bases. V dropped 9 bases and J dropped 0; count of bases not matched to a gene: 15. This CDR3 spans 18 amino acids. Germline V gene sequence: CDR1 SGHNT, CDR2 YYREEE (reference sequence). DNA of the CDR3: TGTGCCAACGGTAAAAGGACAGGGGACCCATCGAACACCGGGGAGCTGTTTTTT. It encodes CANGKRTGDPSNTGELFF.

This sequence joins TRBV7-9 and TRBJ2-6, with D possibly matching TRBD1 (6 bases). V gave up 5 bases and J gave up 0 bases, with 23 bases separating them. The CDR3 extends over 20 amino acids. Germline V gene data show CDR1 as SEHNR and CDR2 as FQNEAQ (reference sequence). The CDR3 region has the DNA TGTGCCAGCAGCACCGACCTCGGGACATTCGATCGCTCTGGGGCCAACGTCCTGACTTTC. It is translated as CASSTDLGTFDRSGANVLTF.

The chain has TRBV7-2 and TRBJ2-3; TRBD1 might be the D (5 bases). V shed 5 bases and J shed 4 bases, with 16 bases lying between them. The length of the CDR3 is 15 residues. Germline V gene lookup returns CDR1 SGHTA and CDR2 FQGNSA. The CDR3 region has the DNA TGTGCCAGCAGCCCGCAGTGGGGCAGCGCAGATACGCAGTATTTT. The encoded protein is CASSPQWGSADTQYF. The entire variable domain, with the rest obtained from reference TRBV7-2 and TRBJ2-3, is as follows: GAGVSQSPSNKVTEKGKDVELRCDPISGHTALYWYRQSLGQGLEFLIYFQGNSAPDKSGLPSDRFSAERTGGSVSTLTIQRTQQEDSAVYLCASSPQWGSADTQYFGPGTRLTVL.

V is TRBV3-1 (or the pseudogene TRBV3-2) and J is TRBJ2-5; the D call may be TRBD1 or TRBD2 (5 bases each). CDR1 LGHDT and CDR2 YNNKEL come from the germline V gene (reference sequence). V was pared by 6 bases and J by 5 bases, with 16 bases between. The CDR3 is made up of 14 amino acids. In nucleotides, the CDR3 is TGTGCCAGCAGGTCCCAGGGCAGGGAGGAGACCCAGTACTTC. Protein product: CASRSQGREETQYF.